What follows are 20 T cell receptor beta chains derived from one specimen sequenced in a study of T cells in Graves' hyperthyroidism and ophthalmopathy. Researchers amplified the TCR beta CDR3 regions from RNA transcripts. HTBI primers were used for first-round RT-PCR of the TCR CDR3. One entry per CDR3 protein, called by TCRdb with MiXCR from the multiplex PCR reads. The table records about 560,000 distinct CDR3 sequences, around a sixth of them present only once. The sample comprised blood. Receptors originate from a woman aged 25 to 39 with Graves' hyperthyroidism.

Ten or more counts support this clonotype. The rearrangement links TRBV15 to TRBJ2-3; 12 nucleotides align to TRBD2. The length of the CDR3 is 19 residues. Per the germline V gene, CDR1 is LNHNV and CDR2 is YYDKDF (reference sequence). V lost 5 bases to trimming and J lost 5 bases; unmatched junction nucleotides: 17. CDR3 region: CATSPWEVLLAGGVDTQYF. Here the CDR3 DNA reads TGTGCCACCAGCCCATGGGAGGTTCTACTAGCGGGAGGCGTAGATACGCAGTATTTT.

This clonotype was observed a few times. The chain is built from TRBV29-1 and TRBJ1-1; D is ambiguous. CDR1 is SQVTM and CDR2 is ANQGSEA in the germline V gene. This CDR3 comprises 13 residues. V was clipped by 6 bases and J by 0 bases, with 11 bases between them. The CDR3 reads CSVYGSMNTEAFF. In DNA form, the CDR3 reads TGCAGCGTCTACGGGAGTATGAACACTGAAGCTTTCTTT.

This clonotype appeared a few times. V usage is TRBV20-1 and J usage is TRBJ1-1, with a tentative D call TRBD1 (5 bases). Deletions cut 5 bases from V and 0 bases from J, with 13 bases between. Per the germline V gene, CDR1 is DFQATT and CDR2 is SNEGSKA (reference sequence). The CDR3 extends over 14 amino acids. This CDR3 is CSAEPGGMNTEAFF. CDR3 coding DNA: TGCAGTGCTGAGCCCGGGGGGATGAACACTGAAGCTTTCTTT.

This clonotype was seen more than once but under ten times. J is TRBJ2-3 and V is TRBV10-3; D may be TRBD2 (7 bases). CDR3 size: 14 residues. The V end lost 10 bases, the J end lost 3 bases, and 17 bases lay between the germline ends. Germline CDR1 ENHRY, CDR2 SYGVKD. CDR3 residues: CATGGGIETDTQYF. The DNA of the CDR3 is TGTGCCACGGGGGGCGGGATAGAGACAGATACGCAGTATTTT.

This clonotype was detected a few times. The genes are TRBV7-6 and TRBJ2-2; TRBD2 is a possible D gene (6 bases). With 4 bases removed from V and 6 bases from J, the gap between germline ends came to 21 bases. Germline loops: CDR1 SGHVS, CDR2 FNYEAQ. This CDR3 is built from 17 residues. In nucleotides, the CDR3 is TGTGCCAGCAGCTCCCGCAGACTGAAAGGGAGGCCCGGGGAGCTGTTTTTT. This sequence encodes CASSSRRLKGRPGELFF.

This clonotype was recorded many times. The rearrangement uses TRBV7-3 and TRBJ2-3; weak D call: TRBD2 (6 bases). CDR3 length: 15 amino acids. The V end lost 0 bases, the J end lost 0 bases, and 7 bases lay between the germline ends. Germline CDR1 is SGHTA and CDR2 is FQGTGA. CDR3 in amino acids: CASSLTRESTDTQYF. Here the CDR3 DNA reads TGTGCCAGCAGCTTAACGCGGGAAAGCACAGATACGCAGTATTTT.

This clonotype was seen at least ten times. The chain carries TRBV27 and TRBJ2-6, with no clear D. The V gene's germline CDR1 is MNHEY and CDR2 SMNVEV (reference sequence). The CDR3 extends over 15 amino acids. Trimming pared 6 bases from V and 3 bases from J, leaving 12 bases between. CDR3 sequence: CASSPVWVGANVLTF. In DNA, the CDR3 is TGTGCCAGCAGCCCCGTTTGGGTTGGGGCCAACGTCCTGACTTTC.

The chain recombines TRBV29-1 with TRBJ2-5, with no clear D. In germline, CDR1 is SQVTM, CDR2 ANQGSEA. V lost 3 bases and J lost 4, with 12 bases in between. CDR3 length equals 13 residues. The CDR3 DNA is TGCAGCGTTGAGGGCCCGGGTCGAGAGACCCAGTACTTC. Residues: CSVEGPGRETQYF.

Ten or more counts support this clonotype. The rearrangement links TRBV2 to TRBJ2-5; D remains ambiguous. This CDR3 has 16 residues. Germline V gene data show CDR1 as SNHLY and CDR2 as FYNNEI. Trimming removed 4 bases from V and 5 bases from J, with 20 bases in between. CDR3 loop: CASSGTGSDAWETQYF. The CDR3 nucleotides are TGTGCCAGCAGTGGGACCGGTTCCGATGCATGGGAGACCCAGTACTTC.

This clonotype was observed many times. The V call is TRBV28, the J call TRBJ2-7, with 11 bases lining up with TRBD2. CDR3 length: 19 residues. V lost 8 bases and J lost 3; bases outside the gene matches: 21. From germline, CDR1 is MDHEN and CDR2 SYDVKM. The CDR3: CASPPSGMETSGRSYEQYF. The CDR3 DNA sequence: TGTGCCAGCCCCCCTTCGGGCATGGAAACTAGCGGGAGAAGCTACGAGCAGTACTTC.

This clonotype was counted ten times or more. V and J are TRBV10-3 and TRBJ2-1, with TRBD1 matching 12 bases. With V trimmed by 6 bases and J by 2 bases, 2 bases remained unmatched. Germline V gives CDR1 ENHRY, CDR2 SYGVKD. The CDR3 is 15 residues long. CDR3 DNA: TGTGCCATCAGGGGGACAGGGGGCACCTACAATGAGCAGTTCTTC. It is translated as CAIRGTGGTYNEQFF.

This clonotype was seen ten or more times. The CDR3 nucleotides are TGTGCCAGCAGCCTCACCTGGACAGCCTACAATGAGCAGTTCTTC. Protein product: CASSLTWTAYNEQFF. The J gene is TRBJ2-1, the V gene TRBV3-1; TRBD1 might be the D (6 bases). CDR3 size: 15 residues. Germline lookup yields CDR1 LGHDT and CDR2 YNNKEL (reference sequence). V was shortened by 4 bases and J by 2 bases, with 12 bases between the two germline ends.

Only a few counts were recorded for this clonotype. The chain recombines TRBV6-1 with TRBJ1-2; D unresolved. This CDR3 comprises 12 residues. CDR1 and CDR2 (germline): MNHNS, SASEGT. V lost 11 bases to trimming and J lost 2 bases, with 12 bases between them. Written as DNA, the CDR3 is TGTGCCGCCGGACGGAGGAACTATGGCTACACCTTC. Translating gives CAAGRRNYGYTF.

This clonotype was counted many times. This chain connects TRBV12-3 or TRBV12-4 to TRBJ2-2, with 14 bases lining up with TRBD2. CDR3 size: 15 residues. The V and J ends lost 4 bases and 5 bases, in that order; junction bases with no gene match: 0. The CDR3: CASSWTSGRTGELFF. Written as DNA, the CDR3 is TGTGCCAGCAGTTGGACTAGCGGGAGGACCGGGGAGCTGTTTTTT.

This clonotype showed up many times. Written as DNA, the CDR3 is TGCGCCAGCAGTAAGCCGGGACTAGCGGGAGTAAGTCCACCCAACTACAATGAGCAGTTCTTC. Protein sequence: CASSKPGLAGVSPPNYNEQFF. V usage is TRBV10-2 and J usage is TRBJ2-1; 14 bases are shared with TRBD2. CDR1 is WSHSY, CDR2 SAAADI, per germline. This CDR3 has 21 amino acids. V lost 5 bases and J lost 3; bases outside the gene matches: 18.

This clonotype has ten or more counts. The DNA for the CDR3 is TGTGCCAGCCAGACCGCAGCTGATACGCAGTATTTT. It encodes CASQTAADTQYF. The chain couples TRBV2 to TRBJ2-3; D is ambiguous. Germline V CDR1 and CDR2: SNHLY, FYNNEI. The CDR3 is 12 amino acids. The V gene lost 8 bases and the J gene lost 6 bases, with 12 bases spanning the gap.

This clonotype has more than one count but fewer than ten. The chain recombines TRBV7-3 with TRBJ2-1; 8 bases agree with TRBD2. This CDR3 spans 19 amino acids. Germline loops: CDR1 SGHTA, CDR2 FQGTGA. Trimming at V came to 5 bases and at J to 1 base, leaving 16 bases not matched to a gene. CDR3 sequence reads: CASSPAGAGGGVSYNEQFF. CDR3 coding DNA: TGTGCCAGCAGCCCCGCGGGGGCGGGAGGCGGGGTATCCTACAATGAGCAGTTCTTC.

A word on this clonotype: This may stem from a read error, because a much larger clone lies one nucleotide away. The chain employs TRBV2 and TRBJ2-1; D is possibly TRBD2 (6 bases). Germline CDR1 reads SNHLY; CDR2 reads FYNNEI. Deletions cut 9 bases from V and 1 base from J, with 13 bases between. This CDR3 is 14 amino acids long. The CDR3: CASQVDYSYNEQFF. The CDR3 coding sequence is TGTGCCAGTCAAGTGGACTATTCCTACAATGAGCAGTTCTTC.

This clonotype showed up many times. The V and J genes are TRBV30 and TRBJ2-7, with 9 bases aligning to TRBD2. Germline V gene lookup returns CDR1 GTSNPN and CDR2 SVGIG (reference sequence). The CDR3 spans 15 residues. With V trimmed by 3 bases and J by 5 bases, 11 bases remained unmatched. The CDR3 spells CAWSVGGRAVNEQYF. The CDR3 coding sequence is TGTGCCTGGAGCGTCGGCGGGAGGGCCGTTAACGAGCAGTACTTC.

This clonotype has a count of ten or more. The rearrangement links TRBV7-9 to TRBJ2-7, with D hard to call. CDR1 and CDR2 (germline): SEHNR, FQNEAQ (reference sequence). CDR3 size: 13 residues. V was pared by 0 bases and J by 3 bases, with 6 bases between. The CDR3 DNA reads as TGTGCCAGCAGCTTAGCCCCAGACTACGAGCAGTACTTC. Its protein is CASSLAPDYEQYF.